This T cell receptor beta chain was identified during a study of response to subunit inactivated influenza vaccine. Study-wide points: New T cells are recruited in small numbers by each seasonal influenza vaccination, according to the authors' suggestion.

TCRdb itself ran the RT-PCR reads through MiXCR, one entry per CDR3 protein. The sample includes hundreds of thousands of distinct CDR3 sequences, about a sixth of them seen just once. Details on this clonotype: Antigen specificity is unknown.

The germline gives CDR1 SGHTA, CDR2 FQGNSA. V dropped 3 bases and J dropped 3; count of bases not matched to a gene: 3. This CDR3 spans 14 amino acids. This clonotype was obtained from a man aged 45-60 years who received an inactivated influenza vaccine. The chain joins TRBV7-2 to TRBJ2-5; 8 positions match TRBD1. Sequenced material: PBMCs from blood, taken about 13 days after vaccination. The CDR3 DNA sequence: TGTGCCAGCAGCTTGACGGACAGGGAAGAGACCCAGTACTTC. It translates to CASSLTDREETQYF.